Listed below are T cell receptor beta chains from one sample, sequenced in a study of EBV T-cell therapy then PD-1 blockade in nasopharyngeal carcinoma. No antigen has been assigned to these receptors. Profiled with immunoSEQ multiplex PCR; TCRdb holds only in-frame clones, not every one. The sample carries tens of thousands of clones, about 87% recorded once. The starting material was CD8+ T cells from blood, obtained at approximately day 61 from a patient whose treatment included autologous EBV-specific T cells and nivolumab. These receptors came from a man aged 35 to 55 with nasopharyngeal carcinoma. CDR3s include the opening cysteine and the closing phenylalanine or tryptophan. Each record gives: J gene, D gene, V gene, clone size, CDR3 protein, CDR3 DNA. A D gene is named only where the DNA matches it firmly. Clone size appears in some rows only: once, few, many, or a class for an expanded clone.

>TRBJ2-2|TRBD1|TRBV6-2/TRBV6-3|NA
CASSWGTGMNTGELFF
TGTGCCAGCAGTTGGGGGACAGGGATGAACACCGGGGAGCTGTTTTTT
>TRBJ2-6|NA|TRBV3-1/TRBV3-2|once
CASRMDEAGAGSGANVLTF
TGTGCCAGCAGGATGGACGAGGCGGGGGCAGGCTCTGGGGCCAACGTCCTGACTTTC
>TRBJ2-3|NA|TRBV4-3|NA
CASSQDGIQGGDTQYF
TGCGCCAGCAGCCAAGACGGGATACAAGGTGGAGATACGCAGTATTTT
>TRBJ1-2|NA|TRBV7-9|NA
CASSLEGVFYGYTF
TGTGCCAGCAGCTTAGAGGGGGTCTTCTATGGCTACACCTTC
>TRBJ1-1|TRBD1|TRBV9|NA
CASRPTGAEAFF
TGTGCCAGCAGACCTACAGGGGCTGAAGCTTTCTTT
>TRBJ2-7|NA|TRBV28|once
CASLEDNSYEQYF
TGTGCCAGCTTAGAGGACAATTCCTACGAGCAGTACTTC
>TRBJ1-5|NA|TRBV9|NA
CASNMDGNSNQPQHF
TGTGCCAGCAACATGGACGGGAATAGCAATCAGCCCCAGCATTTT
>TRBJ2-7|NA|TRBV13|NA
CASSSLYEQYF
TGTGCCAGCAGCTCGCTCTACGAGCAGTACTTC
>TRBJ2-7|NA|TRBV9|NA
CASSVDVTFSYEQYF
TGTGCCAGCAGCGTAGATGTTACCTTCTCCTACGAGCAGTACTTC
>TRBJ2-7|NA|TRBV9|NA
CASSVAPFYEQYF
TGTGCCAGCAGCGTAGCCCCATTCTACGAGCAGTACTTC
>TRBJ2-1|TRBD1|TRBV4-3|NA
CASSQQDRGNEQFF
TGCGCCAGCAGCCAGCAGGACAGGGGGAATGAGCAGTTCTTC
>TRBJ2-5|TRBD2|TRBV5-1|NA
CASSSYPSGGAETQYF
TGCGCCAGCAGCTCCTACCCTAGCGGGGGGGCCGAGACCCAGTACTTC
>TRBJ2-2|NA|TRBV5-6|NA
CASSLVGQMNTGELFF
TGTGCCAGCAGCTTGGTTGGGCAGATGAACACCGGGGAGCTGTTTTTT
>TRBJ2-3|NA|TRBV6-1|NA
CASSEDQGSTDTQYF
TGTGCCAGCAGTGAAGACCAGGGGTCCACAGATACGCAGTATTTT
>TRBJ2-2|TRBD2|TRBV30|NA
CAWSVLAGDTGELFF
TGTGCCTGGAGTGTACTAGCGGGGGACACCGGGGAGCTGTTTTTT
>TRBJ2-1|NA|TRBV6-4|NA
CASSERADTNEQFF
TGTGCCAGCAGTGAAAGGGCGGACACTAATGAGCAGTTCTTC
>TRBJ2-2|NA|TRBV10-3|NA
CAISMTVSTGELFF
TGTGCCATCAGCATGACCGTGAGCACCGGGGAGCTGTTTTTT
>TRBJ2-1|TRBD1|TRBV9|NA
CASSRDRVLDEQFF
TGTGCCAGCAGCCGGGACAGGGTTTTGGATGAGCAGTTCTTC